This T cell receptor beta chain was found in a study of blood T cell repertoires in COVID-19. Study-level background: T cells, B-cell-depleted T cells, or PBMCs provided the cDNA or gDNA that served as material.

Generated by immunoSEQ multiplex PCR, the TCRdb table keeps only in-frame clones and is missing some. This sample carries over 100,000 clones, 70% to 90% of them seen once, and the ten largest clones take about 4.5%. The CDR3 has 15 amino acids. Germline loops: CDR1 GTSNPN, CDR2 SVGIG (reference sequence). With 3 bases clipped from V and 7 bases from J, the junction kept 13 bases outside the gene matches. This sequence originates from a man aged 40-49 years with acute or convalescent COVID-19. The specimen sequenced was peripheral blood. V is TRBV30 and J is TRBJ1-1; 8 nucleotides match TRBD1. CDR3 DNA: TGTGCCTGGAGCCTTACCCACAGGGGGATTGGTGAAGCTTTCTTT. Its protein product is CAWSLTHRGIGEAFF.